This T cell receptor (beta chain) was captured in a study of cytomegalovirus exposure and HLA in healthy donors (TCRdb year 2017). For the wider study: An earlier analysis of approximately 640 of the donors reported 250 to 300 Gb of sequence data and 120 million or so unique TCR beta sequences from roughly 200 million T cells. An early release that covered 640 HLA-typed donors contained about 300 gigabases of sequencing data and approximately 85 million unique TCR sequences. The aim of the study was to test whether cataloging public T cell receptors could identify signatures of past pathogen exposure. Donor age, sex, ethnicity and CMV serostatus were collected together with the repertoire data. Every discovery cohort repertoire had been produced on one sequencing platform. On average, 235,054 unique TCR beta nucleotide sequences were sequenced per donor among 398 genotyped donors of the cohort, with roughly 18% of those sequences being non-productive. The study combined high-throughput TCR immunosequencing, statistical association of individual TCRs with disease status, and machine learning to predict cytomegalovirus infection status. The T cell repertoires of roughly 660 subjects were profiled by immunosequencing and related to cytomegalovirus serostatus. Of the approximately 400 genotyped donors, roughly 80% fell in the genetic ancestry cluster associated with self-reported Caucasian donors. Typing coverage varied by locus: roughly 620-640 donors for A, B, C, DRB1 and DQB1; approximately 520 for DQA1; 600 to 610 for DPA1; more than 450 for DPB1. HLA typing included class I and class II loci at four-digit resolution. In a later genetic analysis, genome-wide SNP genotypes for about three fifths of the 666 donors were used, and that subset was treated as a discovery cohort. To study patterns of TCR occurrence, a later analysis re-analyzed previously published TCR beta repertoires from more than 550 donors and added high-resolution HLA genotyping. Four to six DR-DQ haplotypes were handled as single units for association and clustering because linkage in the cohort was strong. Along with the roughly 700-subject first cohort, a separate validation cohort of 120 different subjects was used. In an earlier analysis of 500 to 650 of the donors, high-throughput TCR beta sequencing was used to judge whether each TCR beta V gene segment behaved as functional or pseudogenic. In the later analysis, no new phenotypic data were used to find candidate immune exposures; instead, reliance was placed on TCR beta sequences and their occurrence across donors. Study-wide findings and limitations: Assigning TCR associations to individual alleles was difficult when HLA alleles, especially DR and DQ, strongly co-occurred. A later genetic analysis reported fewer N-insertions in productive TCRs among donors in an Asian-associated ancestry cluster than the roughly 670-donor mean. Several of the top co-occurrence clusters appeared to be linked to parvovirus B19, influenza, CMV and Epstein-Barr virus, according to a later analysis. A further reported finding was that TCR beta sequences accurately predicted the HLA-A and HLA-B alleles for most subjects in the first cohort. In vitro tests confirmed that a few of the cytomegalovirus-associated TCR beta chains recognize cytomegalovirus antigens. In a later analysis, TCR association rates were found to vary across HLA loci, with the most associated TCRs seen for DRB1 alleles and the fewest for HLA-C alleles. In a later analysis, around 17,000 TCR beta sequences were associated with specific HLA alleles at a false discovery rate of 0.05. An association between a missense DCLRE1C variant and V-gene and J-gene trimming of TCR beta chains was found in a later genetic analysis and replicated in an independent cohort. Because HLA typing was missing for some donors at each locus, association tests included only the typed subset. Seventeen rarely observed V segments, including chromosome 9 orphons, were excluded from the earlier analysis of a few hundred of the donors because counts were too low. CMV serostatus was the only immune exposure information available for the cohort. Because the 87-base-pair reads could not distinguish some IMGT-functional V segments, including TRBV6-2 and TRBV6-3, those segments were excluded. It was suggested by the authors that the approach could potentially be generalized to other disease states and immunological phenotypes. A later analysis found that HLA-associated TCR beta chains were more clonally expanded and had lower generation probabilities than equally common non-associated chains. A later analysis found that most CMV-associated TCR beta chains appeared HLA-restricted, with HLA associations seemingly driven largely by CMV exposure. The presence/absence analyses assumed that sequencing depth was roughly uniform across donors, and that assumption may not be true. The classifier was reported to diagnose cytomegalovirus status with high specificity and sensitivity in both the original cohort and the validation cohort. Only TCR beta chains were sequenced in this cohort, and the absence of alpha or paired-chain data limited detectable features. Across donors, most TCR sequences were observed very rarely, whereas some public TCRs were present in many individuals. A cluster of highly shared sequence variants was judged likely to represent a technical artifact of the sequencing pipeline. Correlated functional status among segregating V segments might reflect linkage disequilibrium, but an unknown experimental factor could not be ruled out. An earlier analysis of some 560 of the donors showed that most TCR beta V segments appeared in productive rearrangements either about 87% or about 30% of the time, which broadly matched IMGT annotations. A total of 150 or so TCR beta chains were listed by the study as associated with cytomegalovirus.

In total, approximately 690 healthy bone marrow donors made up the cohort. Cohort members were all nominally healthy when sampled, although unrecorded immune exposures were likely present. The donor was CMV seronegative and was included in the group of a few hundred seronegative cohort members. Each donor provided a peripheral blood sample, and peripheral blood mononuclear cells were used for TCR beta sequencing. The Qiagen DNeasy Blood Extraction Kit was used to extract genomic DNA from the blood cell samples. Libraries were prepared through the immunoSEQ multiplex PCR assay. The multiplex PCR relied on a mix of 60 forward primers for TCR Vbeta segments and 13 reverse primers for TCR Jbeta segments. A multiplex PCR assay on genomic DNA amplified the CDR3 region of rearranged TCR beta genes. On the Illumina HiSeq System, the amplified TCR beta libraries were sequenced as 87-base-pair reads. The paper's processing steps were these. In a later analysis, tens of millions of unique TCR beta chains were counted across the 690 or so repertoires, and approximately 11 million of these chains were shared by at least two donors. Raw reads were error-corrected and collapsed into unique sequences by a nearest-neighbor algorithm in which closely related sequences were merged to remove PCR and sequencing errors. To assign V, D and J gene segments, CDR3 sequences were aligned to IMGT reference sequences. For a sequence to be retained, a match of at least six nucleotides to both a V gene segment and a J gene segment was required. Rearrangements were classified as productive when the CDR3 lacked stop codons and remained in frame with V and J, and all other rearrangements were classified as non-productive. CDR3 was defined by IMGT convention, running from the second conserved V-encoded cysteine to the conserved J-encoded phenylalanine. The earlier analysis of 500 to 650 of the donors excluded any sequence lacking an unambiguous match to a single V gene segment. In an earlier analysis of several hundred of the donors, V segments were called functional above 56.7% productive rearrangements and were called segregating when the between-donor standard deviation exceeded 5%. To diagnose cytomegalovirus status from the catalog of TCR beta chain sequences, a statistical classification framework was built. V and J gene assignment, in a later analysis, came from comparing TCR nucleotide sequences with IMGT/GENE-DB human TR gene sequences. A later analysis assigned CDR3 sequences and most-parsimonious VDJ recombination scenarios with the TCRdist pipeline. In a later analysis, every TCR beta chain was defined by the combination of its CDR3 amino acid sequence and its V-gene family, and reads without a unique V-gene family were dropped. In a later analysis, fewer than 600 highly shared, low-generation-probability nucleotide sequences were removed to address suspected cross-contamination and a sequencing artifact. A later analysis calculated a clonal expansion index for each public chain from normalized within-repertoire ranks of inferred template counts. In a later analysis, generation probabilities were computed with a VDJ recombination model fitted to out-of-frame rearrangements, and the resulting probabilities were checked against IGoR. A later analysis scored TCR-TCR, TCR-HLA and TCR-CMV co-occurrence with hypergeometric tests, applying a repertoire-size bias correction to TCR pairs. A later analysis estimated false discovery rates by permuting HLA or CMV assignments 20 times. A later analysis grouped co-occurring TCRs with DBSCAN, adding TCRdist sequence similarity when clustering within HLA-allele-positive subsets. For co-occurrence clustering, repertoires with fewer than 30,000 or more than 120,000 public chains were excluded, along with roughly 5 repertoires with anomalous nucleotide sharing. The clones in this table, taken by TCRdb from immuneACCESS, are in-frame only. Not every clone is retained; where verified, under half of the shortfall comes from an unresolved V gene, and the cause of the rest is unknown. D and trimming come from the DNA, and the V and J calls and clone size come from that table. The sample contains over 150,000 clones, around 77% of them found a single time. The ten largest clones represent 1.3% to 1.5% of the sample.

A remark on this clone: Its antigen is still unknown. A read error may account for a junction end that differs from germline.

Its CDR3 holds 13 amino acids, cysteine through phenylalanine. CDR3 DNA only is kept here, 39 bases in frame from base 1. As encoded in the germline V gene, CDR1 is MDHEN while CDR2 is SYDVKM. This TCR was sampled from a man between 60 and 70 years old in good health and CMV-seronegative. Recombination connected TRBV28 to TRBJ1-2, with the D gene too uncertain to name. Sequences were obtained from PBMCs. The DNA sequence is TGTGCCAGCACTTTAGTCGCTAACTATGGCTACACCTTC. This yields the protein CASTLVANYGYTF.